This T cell receptor (beta chain) was profiled in a study of blood T cell repertoires in COVID-19. The table came from immunoSEQ multiplex PCR; TCRdb's copy has only in-frame clones and leaves some out. This sample has a few hundred thousand clones, with 80% to 90% found just once. Participant-reported clinical history was the basis for cohort assignment. Donors of Cohort 3 who recovered were those that had two negative PCRs, clearance, or symptom resolution. Germline V gives CDR1 SEHNR, CDR2 FQNEAQ (reference sequence). The CDR3 is 14 residues long. The V and J ends lost 5 bases and 5 bases respectively, with 10 bases between them.

The sequencing sample was made of PBMCs or T cells enriched from blood (not recorded which). The chain combines TRBV7-9 with TRBJ1-6; weak D call: TRBD1 (6 bases). The source of this sequence is a young woman who had recovered from COVID-19. CDR3 in DNA: TGTGCCAGCAGCCCCACAGGGAATAATTCACCCCTCCACTTT. Amino acids: CASSPTGNNSPLHF.